The clone carrying this TCR beta chain came up many times. Its target is not known. V lost 0 bases, J lost 5 bases, and 12 bases lay in between. CDR3 length: 15 amino acids. Per the germline V gene, CDR1 is SGHRS and CDR2 is YFSETQ. The data originate from a study of identical twins. Study findings and constraints: Out-of-frame TCR alpha sharing in monozygotic twins exceeded recombination model predictions.

TCRdb re-analysed the 5' RACE reads in MiXCR, keeping a single row per CDR3 protein. The repertoire includes some 590,000 distinct CDR3 sequences, approximately 10% of them detected once, and 2.5% to 3% sits in the top ten. This sample was also put to use in a study of yellow fever vaccine responses in identical twins. From that paper: Twins' vaccine T cell responses reportedly seemed partly convergent and partly personalized.

The genes are TRBV5-1 and TRBJ1-3; D is uncertain. The sequenced material came from PBMCs. This sequence originates from a woman aged 18-35 years in good health. Written as DNA, the CDR3 is TGCGCCAGCAGCTTGGAAGGCCGGCCAAGAAACACCATATATTTT. This translates into CASSLEGRPRNTIYF.